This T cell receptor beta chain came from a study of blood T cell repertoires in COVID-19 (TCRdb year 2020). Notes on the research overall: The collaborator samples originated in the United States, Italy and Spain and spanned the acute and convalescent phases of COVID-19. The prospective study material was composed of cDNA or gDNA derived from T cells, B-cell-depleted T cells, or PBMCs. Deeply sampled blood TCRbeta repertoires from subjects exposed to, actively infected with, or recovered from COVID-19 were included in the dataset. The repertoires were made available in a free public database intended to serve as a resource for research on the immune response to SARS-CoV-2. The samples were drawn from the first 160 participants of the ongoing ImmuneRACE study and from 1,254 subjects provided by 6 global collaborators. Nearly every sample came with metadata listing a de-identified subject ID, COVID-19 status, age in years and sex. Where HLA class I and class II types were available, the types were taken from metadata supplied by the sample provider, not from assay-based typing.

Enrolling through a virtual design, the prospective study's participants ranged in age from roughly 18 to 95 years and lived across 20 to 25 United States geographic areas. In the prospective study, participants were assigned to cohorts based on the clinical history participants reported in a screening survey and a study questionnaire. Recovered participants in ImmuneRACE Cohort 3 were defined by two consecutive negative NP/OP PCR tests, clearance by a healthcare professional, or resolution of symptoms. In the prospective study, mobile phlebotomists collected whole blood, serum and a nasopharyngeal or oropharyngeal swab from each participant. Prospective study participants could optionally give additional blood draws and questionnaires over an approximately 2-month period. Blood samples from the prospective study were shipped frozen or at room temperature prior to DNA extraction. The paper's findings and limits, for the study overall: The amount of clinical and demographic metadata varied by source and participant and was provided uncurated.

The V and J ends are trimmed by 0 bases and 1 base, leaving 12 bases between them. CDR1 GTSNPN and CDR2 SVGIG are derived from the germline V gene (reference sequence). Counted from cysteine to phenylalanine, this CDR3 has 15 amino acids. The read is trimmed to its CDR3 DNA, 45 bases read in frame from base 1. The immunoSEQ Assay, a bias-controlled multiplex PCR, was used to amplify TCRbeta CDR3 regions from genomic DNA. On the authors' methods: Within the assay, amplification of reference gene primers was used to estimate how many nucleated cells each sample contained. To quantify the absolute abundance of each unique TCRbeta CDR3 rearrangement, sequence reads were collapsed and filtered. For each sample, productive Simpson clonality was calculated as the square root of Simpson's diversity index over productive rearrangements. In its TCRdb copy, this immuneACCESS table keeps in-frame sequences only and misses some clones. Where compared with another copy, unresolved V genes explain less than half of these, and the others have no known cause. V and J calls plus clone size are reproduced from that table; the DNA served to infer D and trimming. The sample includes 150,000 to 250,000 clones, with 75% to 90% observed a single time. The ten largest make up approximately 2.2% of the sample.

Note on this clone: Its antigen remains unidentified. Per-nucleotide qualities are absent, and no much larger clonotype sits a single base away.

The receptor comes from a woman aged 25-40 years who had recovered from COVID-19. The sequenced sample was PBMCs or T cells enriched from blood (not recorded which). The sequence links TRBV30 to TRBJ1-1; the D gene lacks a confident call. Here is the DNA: TGTGCCTGGAGTGTACAGTTCCGGGGGAACACTGAAGCTTTCTTT. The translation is CAWSVQFRGNTEAFF.